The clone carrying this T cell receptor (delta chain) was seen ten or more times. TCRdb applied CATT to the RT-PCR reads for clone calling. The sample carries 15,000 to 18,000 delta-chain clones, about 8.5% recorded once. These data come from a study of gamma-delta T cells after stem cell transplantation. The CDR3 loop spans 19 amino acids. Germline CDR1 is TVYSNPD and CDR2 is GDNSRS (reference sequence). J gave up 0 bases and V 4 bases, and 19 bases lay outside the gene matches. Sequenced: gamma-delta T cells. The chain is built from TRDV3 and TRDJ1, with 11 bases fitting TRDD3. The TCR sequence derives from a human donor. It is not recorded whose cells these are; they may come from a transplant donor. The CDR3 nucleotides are TGTGCCTCCCCCCTACGGGGGGACTGGGGGATAAGGTACACCGATAAACTCATCTTT. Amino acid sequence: CASPLRGDWGIRYTDKLIF.